These T cell receptor beta chains were read from a single sample in a study of blood T cell repertoires in COVID-19. Libraries were prepared by immunoSEQ multiplex PCR; TCRdb keeps only in-frame clonotypes and omits some of them. The repertoire holds 300,000 or so clones, with 65% to 90% as singletons. The sample was PBMCs or T cells enriched from blood (not recorded which). These receptors came from a woman under 30 who had recovered from COVID-19. Each CDR3 is given with its conserved first and last residue. Fields, in order: J gene, V gene, CDR3 protein.

J: TRBJ1-6
V: TRBV10-1
CDR3: CAHALPLHF

J: TRBJ1-1
V: TRBV5-4
CDR3: CASSTGQSTEAFF

J: TRBJ2-1
V: TRBV19
CDR3: CASSISSGPPNEQFF

J: TRBJ2-5
V: TRBV18
CDR3: CASSPGAETQYF

J: TRBJ2-2
V: TRBV5-1
CDR3: CASSFAGNSGELFF

J: TRBJ1-5
V: TRBV11-2
CDR3: CASSSTQGQPQHF

J: TRBJ1-2
V: TRBV5-6
CDR3: CASSLVVANYGYTF

J: TRBJ1-5
V: TRBV6-5
CDR3: CASSWDFQNQPQHF

J: TRBJ1-2
V: TRBV4-2
CDR3: CASSQDQFSPGQGIRYGYTF

J: TRBJ2-5
V: TRBV27
CDR3: CASSLLGGQETQYF